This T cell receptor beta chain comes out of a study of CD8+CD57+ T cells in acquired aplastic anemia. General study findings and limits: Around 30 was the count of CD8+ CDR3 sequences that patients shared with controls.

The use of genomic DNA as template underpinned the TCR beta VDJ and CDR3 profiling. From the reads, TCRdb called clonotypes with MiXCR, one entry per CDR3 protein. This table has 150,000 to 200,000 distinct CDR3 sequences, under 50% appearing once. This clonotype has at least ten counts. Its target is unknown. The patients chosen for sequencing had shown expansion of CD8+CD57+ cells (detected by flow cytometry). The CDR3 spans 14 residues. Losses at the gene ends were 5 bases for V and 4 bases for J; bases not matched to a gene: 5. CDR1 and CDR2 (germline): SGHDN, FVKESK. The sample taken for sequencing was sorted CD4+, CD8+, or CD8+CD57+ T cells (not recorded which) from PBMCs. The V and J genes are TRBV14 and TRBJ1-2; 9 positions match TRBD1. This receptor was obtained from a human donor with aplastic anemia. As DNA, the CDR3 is TGTGCCAGCAGCAACACAGGGGGCCCCTATGGCTACACCTTC. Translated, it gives CASSNTGGPYGYTF.